Sequencing of this T cell receptor beta chain was carried out in a study of blood T cell repertoires in COVID-19. Study information: The cDNA or gDNA used as material had been derived from T cells, B-cell-depleted T cells, or PBMCs.

This CDR3 spans 14 amino acids. The V end was cut by 0 bases, the J end by 8 bases, with 11 bases between. The V gene's germline CDR1 is LNHNV and CDR2 YYDKDF (reference sequence). Under the authors' procedure: Using reference gene primer amplification, nucleated cell counts were estimated. Libraries were prepared by immunoSEQ multiplex PCR; TCRdb keeps only in-frame clonotypes and omits some of them. From that table come the V and J calls and clone size; the DNA was used to work out D and trimming. The repertoire holds approximately 240,000 clones, with around 80% as singletons. The source material was peripheral blood. The J gene is TRBJ2-1, the V gene TRBV15; TRBD1 is a possible D gene (6 bases). The receptor was derived from an elderly woman with active or convalescent COVID-19. This chain's CDR3 is CATSRDRQGHEQFF. The CDR3 DNA is TGTGCCACCAGCAGAGATAGGCAGGGGCATGAGCAGTTCTTC.